The 23 T cell receptor beta chains listed next were all sequenced from one sample in a study of T-cell memory formation after mild COVID-19. One entry per CDR3 protein results from TCRdb running MiXCR on the 5' RACE reads. The sample includes about 470,000 distinct CDR3 sequences, 18% of them seen just once. The sequencing input was PBMCs or a T cell subset sorted from them (not recorded which). These receptors all stem from an adult woman who had mild COVID-19 (a few samples of this study predate the infection). Cell type and time point are not known.

In its sample, this clonotype was seen a few times. CDR3 sequence reads: CASSHFPAPYEQYF. The DNA of the CDR3 is TGTGCCAGCAGTCACTTCCCGGCCCCCTACGAGCAGTACTTC. The rearrangement joins TRBV28 to TRBJ2-7; D not certain. The germline V and J ends were trimmed by 5 bases and 2 bases, with 13 bases remaining between them. CDR1 is MDHEN, CDR2 SYDVKM, per germline. This CDR3 comprises 14 residues.

This clonotype was observed once. The CDR3 ends on some other residue instead of the conserved phenylalanine or tryptophan, so this is likely a read error. This CDR3 is CSARGVGGFKDEQYL. DNA for the CDR3: TGCAGTGCTAGAGGAGTCGGGGGCTTTAAGGACGAGCAGTACTTA. The genes are TRBV20-1 and TRBJ2-7; possibly TRBD1 or TRBD2 for D (6 bases each). The germline CDR1 and CDR2 sequences are DFQATT and SNEGSKA (reference sequence). V lost 1 base and J lost 5, with 18 bases in between. The CDR3 consists of 15 residues.

The chain couples TRBV11-2 to TRBJ2-3, with D perhaps matching TRBD2 (5 bases). Germline lookup yields CDR1 SGHAT and CDR2 FQNNGV. V was trimmed by 0 bases and J by 4 bases, leaving 17 bases between them. This CDR3 contains 17 residues. Here the CDR3 DNA reads TGTGCCAGCAGCTTAGAAGGATGGCTAGCAGGCTCAGATACGCAGTATTTT. This sequence encodes CASSLEGWLAGSDTQYF.

The rearrangement joins TRBV5-1 to TRBJ1-4; D is ambiguous. Trimming removed 2 bases at V and 3 bases at J, with 2 bases between. CDR1 is SGHRS and CDR2 is YFSETQ in the germline V gene. The CDR3 covers 12 residues. The CDR3 sequence: CASSFPNEKLFF. In DNA form, the CDR3 reads TGCGCCAGCAGCTTTCCTAATGAAAAACTGTTTTTT.

In nucleotides, the CDR3 is TGTGCCAGCAGCTTAGCGGGTGGGGGTAACGAGCAGTACTTC. Amino acids: CASSLAGGGNEQYF. This rearrangement joins TRBV7-9 to TRBJ2-7; D assignment may be TRBD1 or TRBD2 (5 bases each). The germline gives CDR1 SEHNR, CDR2 FQNEAQ (reference sequence). V lost 0 bases, J lost 5 bases, and 11 bases lay in between. This CDR3 has 14 amino acids.

This clonotype was detected a few times. The rearrangement uses TRBV4-2 and TRBJ2-7; D may match TRBD1 or TRBD2 (5 bases each). The V gene's germline CDR1 is LGHNA and CDR2 YNFKEQ. V was trimmed by 0 bases and J by 3 bases, leaving 12 bases between them. The CDR3 contains 15 residues. CDR3 loop: CASSQEGTSLYEQYF. The CDR3 DNA sequence: TGTGCCAGCAGCCAAGAAGGGACGTCTCTCTACGAGCAGTACTTC.

The table lists this clonotype with a few counts. J is TRBJ2-7 and V is TRBV6-5; D tentatively fits TRBD1 or TRBD2 (5 bases each). The length of the CDR3 is 16 residues. Per the germline V gene, CDR1 is MNHEY and CDR2 is SVGAGI. Trimming took 4 bases from V and 0 from J, leaving 16 bases between them. The CDR3 coding sequence is TGTGCCAGCAGTTCTACCTCGGGACCGGGCTCCTACGAGCAGTACTTC. Its protein product is CASSSTSGPGSYEQYF.

This rearrangement joins TRBV11-3 to TRBJ2-5; the D gene is possibly TRBD2 (5 bases). This CDR3 has 14 residues. Germline V lookup: CDR1 SGHNT, CDR2 YENEEA. The germline V and J ends were trimmed by 5 bases and 0 bases, with 10 bases remaining between them. CDR3 region: CASSDYRDQETQYF. CDR3 bases: TGTGCCAGCAGCGACTATAGGGACCAAGAGACCCAGTACTTC.

The chain couples TRBV20-1 to TRBJ2-7; the match to TRBD2 covers 13 bases. The length of the CDR3 is 13 residues. Germline CDR1 and CDR2: DFQATT and SNEGSKA (reference sequence). J was trimmed by 5 bases and V by 6 bases; bases with no gene match: 4. This CDR3 reads CSAPLAGGNEQYF. CDR3 nucleotides: TGCAGTGCGCCACTAGCGGGGGGGAACGAGCAGTACTTC.

This rearrangement joins TRBV7-9 to TRBJ2-7; 12 positions agree with TRBD1. The CDR3 has 16 amino acids. The ends lost 1 base at V and 5 bases at J; junction bases unmatched: 6. The germline V gene has CDR1 SEHNR and CDR2 FQNEAQ (reference sequence). The CDR3 loop reads CASSLVGQGATHEQYF. CDR3 bases: TGTGCCAGCAGCTTAGTGGGACAGGGGGCAACTCACGAGCAGTACTTC.

This clonotype was seen a handful of times. The chain is built from TRBV9 and TRBJ1-2; D gene unclear. The CDR3 length is 15 residues. The V and J ends lost 0 bases and 4 bases respectively, with 13 bases between them. CDR1 and CDR2 (germline): SGDLS, YYNGEE. CDR3 region: CASSVGAPDGYGYTF. For the CDR3, the DNA is TGTGCCAGCAGCGTAGGGGCCCCGGACGGCTATGGCTACACCTTC.

This clonotype was counted only a few times. This rearrangement joins TRBV5-1 to TRBJ2-5, with D possibly being TRBD1 or TRBD2 (5 bases each). The CDR3 length is 14 residues. Germline assignment: CDR1 SGHRS and CDR2 YFSETQ. V shed 2 bases and J shed 0 bases, with 8 bases lying between them. The CDR3 spells CASSFGANQETQYF. DNA for the CDR3: TGCGCCAGCAGCTTCGGGGCAAACCAAGAGACCCAGTACTTC.

This clonotype was observed many times. The chain uses TRBV10-3 and TRBJ2-1; possibly TRBD1 for D (5 bases). Trimming took 6 bases from V and 6 from J, leaving 9 bases between them. Germline V gene data show CDR1 as ENHRY and CDR2 as SYGVKD. The CDR3 has 12 amino acids. CDR3 bases: TGTGCCATCAGCTTCCAGGGCAATGAGCAGTTCTTC. It is translated as CAISFQGNEQFF.

This clonotype was seen more than once but under ten times. The V gene is TRBV12-3 or TRBV12-4, the J gene TRBJ2-5; no definite D call. This CDR3 contains 12 residues. Trimming removed 4 bases at V and 9 bases at J, with 12 bases between. The CDR3 loop reads CASSSQPAAQYF. The CDR3 nucleotides are TGTGCCAGCAGTTCACAGCCGGCGGCCCAGTACTTC.

V usage is TRBV29-1 and J usage is TRBJ1-4; the D is unclear. V was pared by 6 bases and J by 8 bases, with 13 bases between. Looked up from germline, CDR1 is SQVTM and CDR2 is ANQGSEA. The CDR3 runs 12 residues. The CDR3, as DNA: TGCAGCGTGGAGGATCCTCCAGAAAAACTGTTTTTT. Protein: CSVEDPPEKLFF.

The chain has TRBV5-1 and TRBJ2-5; 8 nucleotides align to TRBD1. Per germline, CDR1 SGHRS and CDR2 YFSETQ. J gave up 4 bases and V 0 bases, and 11 bases lay outside the gene matches. This CDR3 is built from 17 residues. CDR3 region: CASSLGRGPSGGETQYF. The CDR3 nucleotides read TGCGCCAGCAGCTTGGGCAGGGGGCCCAGTGGGGGAGAGACCCAGTACTTC.

This clonotype was recorded only once. The J gene is TRBJ2-7, the V gene TRBV5-4, with 16 bases aligning to TRBD2. The CDR3 runs to 14 residues. J gave up 4 bases and V 10 bases, and 5 bases lay outside the gene matches. Germline loops: CDR1 SGHNT, CDR2 YYREEE (reference sequence). The CDR3 DNA reads TGTGCCGGGGGGACTAGCGGGAGGGTTTACGAGCAGTACTTC. Translation: CAGGTSGRVYEQYF.

The rearrangement uses TRBV20-1 and TRBJ2-3; D might be TRBD1 or TRBD2, each matching 6 bases. Germline CDR1 DFQATT, CDR2 SNEGSKA (reference sequence). The CDR3 runs to 14 residues. V lost 3 bases, J lost 0 bases, and 10 bases lay in between. The CDR3 DNA follows: TGCAGTGCTAGTCGGGGGCCCAGCACAGATACGCAGTATTTT. Translating it yields CSASRGPSTDTQYF.

This clonotype was counted only a few times. This chain connects TRBV20-1 to TRBJ1-5; D gene ambiguous. Trimming stripped 0 bases from V and 0 bases from J, with 12 bases between. This CDR3 contains 16 residues. Germline V CDR1 and CDR2: DFQATT, SNEGSKA (reference sequence). The CDR3 loop reads CSARDRGFFSNQPQHF. The CDR3 coding sequence is TGCAGTGCTAGAGATCGTGGGTTCTTTAGCAATCAGCCCCAGCATTTT.

V is TRBV12-3 or TRBV12-4 and J is TRBJ2-1; 10 bases agree with TRBD1. The CDR3 totals 15 residues. The junction had 12 bases not matched to a gene; V was cut back by 8 bases and J by 8 bases. In DNA form, the CDR3 reads TGTGCCAGCGTCCTGAGGGACAGGGGAAGAGATGAGCAGTTCTTC. Protein product: CASVLRDRGRDEQFF.

This clonotype came up many times. The V gene is TRBV4-3, the J gene TRBJ2-2; D ambiguous. V lost 0 bases to trimming and J lost 2 bases, with 4 bases between them. Germline V lookup: CDR1 LGHNA, CDR2 YSLEER. The CDR3 runs 14 residues. CDR3 residues: CASSQDPNTGELFF. In DNA form, the CDR3 reads TGCGCCAGCAGCCAAGACCCCAACACCGGGGAGCTGTTTTTT.

In its sample, this clonotype was seen many times. The V and J genes are TRBV5-1 and TRBJ1-1; TRBD1 aligns across 7 bases. The CDR3 is 15 residues long. In germline, CDR1 is SGHRS, CDR2 YFSETQ. The V segment lost 3 bases and the J segment 4 bases; nucleotides outside the gene matches: 9. The CDR3: CASSSLIRDSTEAFF. In nucleotides, the CDR3 is TGCGCCAGCAGCTCCCTGATCCGGGACAGCACTGAAGCTTTCTTT.

This clonotype was seen a handful of times. The CDR3 here is CASSFQTPNFPLRGRRETQYF. The CDR3 region has the DNA TGTGCCAGCAGTTTCCAAACCCCCAATTTCCCCCTCAGGGGGCGACGAGAGACCCAGTACTTC. The rearrangement uses TRBV12-3 or TRBV12-4 and TRBJ2-5; TRBD1 aligns across 8 bases. The V segment lost 3 bases and the J segment 4 bases; nucleotides outside the gene matches: 25. The length of the CDR3 is 21 residues.